A selection of T cell receptor beta chains follows, all from one sample in a study of T-cell reconstitution after alpha-beta-depleted transplantation in children. TCRdb re-called the PCR reads with MiXCR, one entry per CDR3 protein. The sample contains some 390,000 distinct CDR3 sequences, around 21% of which appear only once. This specimen consisted of PBMCs from the stem cell graft donor, obtained from the stem cell graft. Every receptor here comes from a human donor who donated a stem cell graft to a child with acute myeloid leukemia. Each CDR3 is given with its conserved first and last residue. D genes are given only for firm matches. Rows may omit the clone size; those that give it use once, few, many or a size class.

TRBJ2-5 | many | TRBV20-1 | 13 | - | CSASGSWGETQYF | TGCAGCGCATCGGGGAGTTGGGGGGAGACCCAGTACTTC
TRBJ2-7 | - | TRBV5-1 | 15 | - | CASSLAGDKIHEQYF | TGCGCCAGCAGCTTGGCCGGGGACAAGATCCACGAGCAGTACTTC
TRBJ2-4 | few | TRBV12-3/TRBV12-4 | 15 | - | CASSTDLRDRNIQYF | TGTGCCAGCAGCACAGACCTCAGGGATCGGAACATTCAGTACTTC
TRBJ2-1 | many | TRBV10-3 | 15 | TRBD1 | CAIGGTGGIYNEQFF | TGTGCCATCGGGGGGACAGGGGGGATTTACAATGAGCAGTTCTTC
TRBJ2-1 | few | TRBV11-2 | 20 | TRBD2 | CASSSPIELAGGPSYNEQFF | TGTGCCAGCAGCTCCCCAATAGAACTAGCGGGAGGGCCGTCCTACAATGAGCAGTTCTTC
TRBJ2-7 | - | TRBV5-1 | 14 | TRBD1 | CASSLERTGGEQYF | TGCGCCAGCAGCTTGGAGCGGACAGGGGGCGAGCAGTACTTC
TRBJ1-5 | many | TRBV28 | 12 | - | CASSSGNQPQHF | TGTGCCAGCAGTTCGGGCAATCAGCCCCAGCATTTT
TRBJ2-7 | - | TRBV15 | 14 | - | CATSRDAEGYEQYF | TGTGCCACCAGCAGGGATGCGGAGGGCTACGAGCAGTACTTC
TRBJ1-4 | - | TRBV12-3/TRBV12-4 | 15 | TRBD1 | CASSRDRAYNEKLFF | TGTGCCAGCAGTCGGGACAGGGCCTATAATGAAAAACTGTTTTTT
TRBJ2-7 | - | TRBV29-1 | 13 | - | CSVTGTLTYEQYF | TGCAGCGTGACCGGGACACTAACCTACGAGCAGTACTTC
TRBJ2-5 | - | TRBV2 | 17 | - | CASREVAPKTLEETQYF | TGTGCCAGCAGAGAGGTAGCGCCAAAAACCCTCGAAGAGACCCAGTACTTC
TRBJ2-7 | - | TRBV10-2 | 17 | - | CASSERAEIDYSYEQYF | TGCGCCAGCAGTGAGAGGGCGGAGATAGACTACTCCTACGAGCAGTACTTC
TRBJ2-3 | - | TRBV5-1 | 18 | TRBD2 | CASRKAGGPLVDTDTQYF | TGCGCCAGCAGAAAAGCGGGAGGGCCGTTGGTCGACACAGATACGCAGTATTTT
TRBJ2-5 | few | TRBV13 | 15 | TRBD2 | CASSESHSSGGTQYF | TGTGCCAGCAGCGAGTCCCACTCCTCGGGAGGGACCCAGTACTTC
TRBJ2-1 | once | TRBV30 | 12 | - | CAWSWTDNEQFF | TGTGCCTGGAGTTGGACAGACAATGAGCAGTTCTTC
TRBJ1-1 | many | TRBV29-1 | 10 | - | CSVENTEAFF | TGCAGCGTTGAAAACACTGAAGCTTTCTTT
TRBJ2-1 | few | TRBV7-9 | 14 | - | CASSFTNQYNEQFF | TGTGCCAGCAGCTTCACGAACCAGTACAATGAGCAGTTCTTC
TRBJ2-1 | - | TRBV12-3/TRBV12-4 | 16 | TRBD2 | CASSSYWEREDNEQFF | TGTGCCAGCAGTTCCTATTGGGAGCGGGAAGACAATGAGCAGTTCTTC
TRBJ1-1 | few | TRBV4-3 | 14 | - | CASSQFSSGTEAFF | TGCGCCAGCAGCCAATTTTCGTCGGGGACTGAAGCTTTCTTT
TRBJ1-1 | - | TRBV15 | 12 | - | CTTRQSNTEAFF | TGTACCACCAGACAGTCTAACACTGAAGCTTTCTTT
TRBJ1-1 | many | TRBV29-1 | 12 | TRBD1 | CSVGQGDTEAFF | TGCAGCGTGGGACAGGGGGACACTGAAGCTTTCTTT
TRBJ1-2 | many | TRBV20-1 | 14 | - | CSASSPGVGYGYTF | TGCAGTGCTTCCAGCCCGGGGGTTGGATATGGCTACACCTTC
TRBJ2-7 | many | TRBV6-1 | 17 | TRBD2 | CASTLKQGTSGSHEQYF | TGTGCCAGCACCCTCAAACAGGGGACTAGCGGGAGTCATGAGCAGTACTTC
TRBJ2-7 | few | TRBV5-1 | 15 | TRBD2 | CASRWSGDSLYEQYF | TGCGCCAGCAGATGGAGCGGGGACTCTCTCTACGAGCAGTACTTC
TRBJ2-1 | - | TRBV24-1 | 17 | - | CATSDSEPITGQDEQFF | TGTGCCACCAGTGACTCCGAGCCCATTACCGGTCAAGATGAGCAGTTCTTC
TRBJ1-1 | - | TRBV20-1 | 11 | - | CSARGATEAFF | TGCAGTGCTAGAGGCGCGACTGAAGCTTTCTTT
TRBJ2-4 | - | TRBV15 | 16 | - | CATSRDPQGTKNIQYF | TGTGCCACCAGCAGAGATCCTCAGGGAACCAAAAACATTCAGTACTTC
TRBJ2-3 | few | TRBV20-1 | 14 | - | CSARETTSTDTQYF | TGCAGTGCTAGAGAGACCACTAGCACAGATACGCAGTATTTT
TRBJ2-1 | few | TRBV12-3/TRBV12-4 | 13 | TRBD2 | CASTASGTNEQFF | TGTGCCAGCACGGCTAGCGGGACGAATGAGCAGTTCTTC
TRBJ1-5 | - | TRBV20-1 | 16 | TRBD1 | CSARINRDREYQPQHF | TGCAGTGCTAGGATTAACCGGGACAGGGAGTATCAGCCCCAGCATTTT
TRBJ1-2 | - | TRBV29-1 | 12 | TRBD1 | CSAQTGGFGSTF | TGCAGCGCGCAGACAGGGGGCTTTGGCTCTACCTTC